The present T cell receptor (beta chain) was sequenced within a study of shared clonotypes between healthy human individuals. Study-wide context: The plates for each donor numbered three CD4 naive, three CD4 memory, two CD8 naive and one CD8 memory. Study conclusions and caveats: The study sampled only blood, and tissue repertoires likely differ. Among the subsets, naive ones generally showed larger estimated richness than memory ones.

The CDR3 loop spans 14 amino acids. CDR1 is MDHEN, CDR2 SYDVKM, per germline. V gave up 3 bases and J gave up 3 bases, with 12 bases separating them. Naivety among CD8 cells was defined by CD45RO negativity and positive CCR7 selection, thereby excluding terminally differentiated effector memory CD45RA+ cells. On this clone: Its antigen is unknown.

In the authors' workflow: ImmunoSEQ sequences covered only the junction and lacked quality scores; filtering therefore differed. Assay used: immunoSEQ multiplex PCR; TCRdb lists only in-frame clones, some missing. For V, J and clone size, that table is used; D and trimming come from the DNA. Altogether about 800,000 clones are present, approximately 96% being singletons, with the ten largest covering over 0.2%. V gene TRBV28 combines with J gene TRBJ2-7; D might be TRBD1 (6 bases). Source material: naive CD8+ T cells sorted from blood. This sequence originates from a man younger than 45 in good health. In DNA, the CDR3 is TGTGCCAGCAGTTTTGACCGGACAGTCTACGAGCAGTACTTC. Translation: CASSFDRTVYEQYF.